The rows below give T cell receptor beta chains drawn from one sample of a study of T cell changes during pregnancy in multiple sclerosis. Profiled with immunoSEQ multiplex PCR; TCRdb holds only in-frame clones, not every one. Of under 70,000 clones in the sample, about nine tenths were seen once. Sequenced here: peripheral blood, sampled in the third trimester of pregnancy. The receptor source for this set is a female donor in good health, enrolled as a control in a pregnancy study. Each CDR3 is given with its conserved first and last residue. The D gene is left open where the match is weak. Size is stated for part of the rows, as once, few or many counts, or as a class when the clone is expanded.

v_call: TRBV27
j_call: TRBJ2-4
d_call: TRBD2
clone_size: NA
cdr3_aa: CASRPSGGAKNIQYF
cdr3_nt: TGTGCCAGCCGCCCCTCCGGGGGGGCCAAAAACATTCAGTACTTC

v_call: TRBV28
j_call: TRBJ1-3
d_call: NA
clone_size: NA
cdr3_aa: CASSPPPVNTIYF
cdr3_nt: TGTGCCAGCAGTCCCCCCCCAGTAAACACCATATATTTT

v_call: TRBV5-6
j_call: TRBJ2-1
d_call: NA
clone_size: NA
cdr3_aa: CASSSGYNEQFF
cdr3_nt: TGTGCCAGCAGCTCCGGCTACAATGAGCAGTTCTTC

v_call: TRBV5-1
j_call: TRBJ1-1
d_call: NA
clone_size: NA
cdr3_aa: CASSLLSPGIEAFF
cdr3_nt: TGCGCCAGCAGCTTGTTAAGCCCAGGGATTGAAGCTTTCTTT

v_call: TRBV2
j_call: TRBJ2-1
d_call: NA
clone_size: once
cdr3_aa: CASSPTRGLYNEQFF
cdr3_nt: TGTGCCAGCAGTCCCACCCGAGGGCTATACAATGAGCAGTTCTTC

v_call: TRBV4-1
j_call: TRBJ2-4
d_call: NA
clone_size: NA
cdr3_aa: CASSHYWTETAKNIQYF
cdr3_nt: TGCGCCAGCAGCCATTACTGGACAGAGACAGCCAAAAACATTCAGTACTTC

v_call: TRBV5-6
j_call: TRBJ2-3
d_call: NA
clone_size: NA
cdr3_aa: CASSLALWEAGTDTQYF
cdr3_nt: TGTGCCAGCAGCTTGGCATTGTGGGAGGCGGGCACAGATACGCAGTATTTT

v_call: TRBV7-9
j_call: TRBJ1-4
d_call: NA
clone_size: NA
cdr3_aa: CASSLEPGATNEKLFF
cdr3_nt: TGTGCCAGCAGCTTAGAACCGGGGGCAACTAATGAAAAACTGTTTTTT

v_call: TRBV18
j_call: TRBJ2-3
d_call: NA
clone_size: NA
cdr3_aa: CASSSEAGSDTQYF
cdr3_nt: TGTGCCAGCTCATCGGAGGCGGGCTCAGATACGCAGTATTTT

v_call: TRBV6-1
j_call: TRBJ1-5
d_call: NA
clone_size: NA
cdr3_aa: CASSEGSSQPQHF
cdr3_nt: TGTGCCAGCAGTGAGGGCAGTTCTCAGCCCCAGCATTTT

v_call: TRBV7-9
j_call: TRBJ2-1
d_call: TRBD2
clone_size: once
cdr3_aa: CASSLLAGAGEQFF
cdr3_nt: TGTGCCAGCAGCCTTCTAGCGGGGGCCGGTGAGCAGTTCTTC

v_call: TRBV9
j_call: TRBJ1-3
d_call: NA
clone_size: few
cdr3_aa: CASSASDPVAGNTIYF
cdr3_nt: TGTGCCAGCAGCGCCTCCGATCCAGTCGCTGGAAACACCATATATTTT

v_call: TRBV12-5
j_call: TRBJ2-1
d_call: TRBD2
clone_size: NA
cdr3_aa: CASGLVLGREDVEQFF
cdr3_nt: TGTGCTAGTGGTTTGGTACTTGGGCGGGAGGATGTTGAGCAGTTCTTC

v_call: TRBV6-1
j_call: TRBJ2-5
d_call: NA
clone_size: NA
cdr3_aa: CASSDGVAVDQETQYF
cdr3_nt: TGTGCCAGCAGTGATGGTGTGGCAGTCGACCAAGAGACCCAGTACTTC

v_call: TRBV29-1
j_call: TRBJ1-5
d_call: NA
clone_size: NA
cdr3_aa: CSVAAGVDQPQHF
cdr3_nt: TGCAGCGTTGCTGCAGGGGTGGATCAGCCCCAGCATTTT

v_call: TRBV19
j_call: TRBJ1-1
d_call: NA
clone_size: NA
cdr3_aa: CASSILRIRQAAGTEAFF
cdr3_nt: TGTGCCAGTAGTATTCTACGGATAAGACAGGCCGCGGGCACTGAAGCTTTCTTT